This passage covers 30 T cell receptor beta chains from one sample sequenced in a study of blood T cells in healthy people across ages. Through a sample-barcoded 5' primer and a J-beta primer mix, a second PCR was run for roughly 6 to 11 cycles. TCRdb recomputed calls from the 5' RACE reads with MiXCR, one row per CDR3 protein. The sample contains over a million distinct CDR3 sequences, 35% to 45% of which appear only once. Source material: blood. Receptor source: a woman between 18 and 29 years old in good health.

The chain joins TRBV12-3 or TRBV12-4 to TRBJ1-1; 7 bases are a match to TRBD1. V was pared by 0 bases and J by 3 bases, with 4 bases of the junction left unmatched. There are 15 residues in the CDR3. The CDR3 sequence is CASSLADRYYTEAFF. Here the CDR3 DNA reads TGTGCCAGCAGTTTAGCGGACAGGTATTACACTGAAGCTTTCTTT.

This rearrangement joins TRBV28 to TRBJ2-1, with 12 bases identical to TRBD2. Per germline, CDR1 MDHEN and CDR2 SYDVKM. The CDR3 spans 17 residues. After removal of 6 bases from V and 5 bases from J, the junction contained 11 bases not matched to a gene. The CDR3 DNA sequence: TGTGCCAGCAGCCCGCCCCTTCTAGCGGGGGGGAACAATGAGCAGTTCTTC. Its translation: CASSPPLLAGGNNEQFF. Looking up the rest from reference TRBV28 and TRBJ2-1 gives the full variable domain: DVKVTQSSRYLVKRTGEKVFLECVQDMDHENMFWYRQDPGLGLRLIYFSYDVKMKEKGDIPEGYSVSREKKERFSLILESASTNQTSMYLCASSPPLLAGGNNEQFFGPGTRLTVL.

The chain carries TRBV18 and TRBJ2-7; a possible D gene is TRBD1 (6 bases). Gene TRBJ2-5 matches the end of the DNA better, so the J call may be wrong. Germline V gene lookup returns CDR1 KGHSH and CDR2 LQKENI. The CDR3 has 14 residues. CDR3 in amino acids: CASSPPIGGETQYF. CDR3 coding DNA: TGTGCCAGCTCACCACCTATAGGGGGAGAGACCCAGTACTTC.

The chain links TRBV28 to TRBJ1-4; D is unclear. The germline V and J ends were trimmed by 6 bases and 7 bases, with 6 bases remaining between them. The V gene's germline CDR1 is MDHEN and CDR2 SYDVKM. The CDR3 is 11 amino acids. The CDR3 nucleotides are TGTGCCAGCAGGGCACTTGAAAAACTGTTTTTT. It yields the protein CASRALEKLFF.

The chain employs TRBV20-1 and TRBJ2-7; D gene unclear. The ends were cut back, 4 bases at V and 2 bases at J, with 18 bases in the middle. This CDR3 comprises 15 residues. Germline V CDR1 and CDR2: DFQATT, SNEGSKA (reference sequence). As DNA, the CDR3 is TGCAGTGCTAATTCTAGAAAGGCCCGGACCTACGAGCAGTACTTC. Residues: CSANSRKARTYEQYF.

The chain links TRBV4-1 to TRBJ2-3; no firm D call. In germline, CDR1 is MGHRA, CDR2 YSYEKL. Trimming stripped 1 base from V and 4 bases from J, with 6 bases between. The CDR3 length is 13 residues. The CDR3 DNA reads TGCGCCAGCAGCCAAGGTATACCAGATACGCAGTATTTT. Its protein is CASSQGIPDTQYF.

The rearrangement links TRBV4-1 to TRBJ2-7, with D tentatively TRBD1 or TRBD2 (5 bases each). In germline, CDR1 is MGHRA, CDR2 YSYEKL. Trimming pared 5 bases from V and 2 bases from J, leaving 16 bases between. The CDR3 is 15 amino acids. CDR3 nucleotides: TGCGCCAGCAGCGTCGTCCGGGGCTATACCTACGAGCAGTACTTC. This translates into CASSVVRGYTYEQYF.

The chain combines TRBV6-5 with TRBJ2-2, with 13 bases lining up with TRBD2. With 5 bases clipped from V and 2 bases from J, the junction kept 2 bases outside the gene matches. CDR1 is MNHEY and CDR2 is SVGAGI in the germline V gene. This CDR3 is built from 16 residues. Here the CDR3 reads CASSRTSGGNTGELFF. As DNA, the CDR3 is TGTGCCAGCAGTCGGACTAGCGGGGGTAACACCGGGGAGCTGTTTTTT.

This clonotype was seen once. J is TRBJ1-4 and V is TRBV9; 9 nucleotides agree with TRBD1. The germline CDR1 and CDR2 sequences are SGDLS and YYNGEE. This CDR3 contains 15 residues. Trimming at V came to 3 bases and at J to 1 base, leaving 1 base not matched to a gene. Here the CDR3 DNA reads TGTGCCAGCAGCGGACAGGGGGGAACTAATGAAAAACTGTTTTTT. Translation gives CASSGQGGTNEKLFF.

The V call is TRBV12-3 or TRBV12-4, the J call TRBJ1-2, with D possibly matching TRBD1 (5 bases). The V gene lost 6 bases and the J gene lost 2 bases, with 22 bases spanning the gap. The CDR3 runs 17 residues. DNA for the CDR3: TGTGCCAGCAGCCCTCTTAGGCAGGGATCTTACAACTATGGCTACACCTTC. Translation: CASSPLRQGSYNYGYTF.

The table lists this clonotype with a few counts. This chain uses TRBV20-1 with TRBJ1-2; 7 positions match TRBD1. The CDR3 sequence is 10 residues long. Germline values: CDR1 DFQATT, CDR2 SNEGSKA (reference sequence). V trimming: 5 bases; J trimming: 7 bases; junction bases outside the gene matches: 1. The CDR3 DNA reads TGCAGTGCTTGGACAGGTGGCTACACCTTC. Translation gives CSAWTGGYTF.

This clonotype was seen more than once but under ten times. The V and J genes are TRBV9 and TRBJ1-1; D possibly corresponds to TRBD1 (5 bases). The CDR3 covers 14 residues. Germline V gene lookup returns CDR1 SGDLS and CDR2 YYNGEE. Trimming cost V 5 bases and J 1 base, with 12 bases left between them. For the CDR3, the DNA is TGTGCCAGCAGACCGTTGACAGCGAACACTGAAGCTTTCTTT. Its protein product is CASRPLTANTEAFF.

This rearrangement joins TRBV7-8 to TRBJ2-3; TRBD1 agrees at 7 bases. Germline values: CDR1 SGHVS, CDR2 FQNEAQ. This CDR3 comprises 16 residues. J lost 7 bases, V lost 1 base, and 11 bases had no gene match. The CDR3 sequence is CASSLDTRGGLNTQYF. The CDR3 bases are TGTGCCAGCAGCTTAGATACTCGAGGGGGCCTAAATACGCAGTATTTT.

This clonotype was detected only a few times. V usage is TRBV20-1 and J usage is TRBJ1-6; D is unclear. Trimming removed 6 bases from V and 0 bases from J, with 3 bases in between. The V gene's germline CDR1 is DFQATT and CDR2 SNEGSKA (reference sequence). The CDR3 is made up of 12 amino acids. Written as DNA, the CDR3 is TGCAGTGCCGACTCCTATAATTCACCCCTCCACTTT. Protein sequence: CSADSYNSPLHF.

This clonotype was picked up a small number of times. J is TRBJ2-7 and V is TRBV7-2, with 10 bases aligning to TRBD2. The germline gives CDR1 SGHTA, CDR2 FQGNSA. The CDR3 is made up of 13 amino acids. V lost 8 bases, J lost 4 bases, and 5 bases stayed unmatched. CDR3 region: CASPGLAQYEQYF. DNA of the CDR3: TGTGCCAGCCCGGGACTAGCGCAGTACGAGCAGTACTTC.

This clonotype was detected only a few times. V usage is TRBV11-1 and J usage is TRBJ2-1, with TRBD2 identical over 12 bases. The CDR3 sequence is 17 residues long. The germline V gene encodes CDR1 SGHAT and CDR2 FQDESV (reference sequence). V was clipped by 1 base and J by 6 bases; unmatched bases: 7. DNA of the CDR3: TGTGCCAGCAGCTTAGTGGGGCTAGCGGGAGGGACCAATGAGCAGTTCTTC. Translated: CASSLVGLAGGTNEQFF.

This clonotype was counted only a few times. The chain uses TRBV4-1 and TRBJ2-2; D unresolved. Germline V gene lookup returns CDR1 MGHRA and CDR2 YSYEKL. Deletions cut 1 base from V and 6 bases from J, with 15 bases between. The length of the CDR3 is 16 residues. CDR3 in DNA: TGCGCCAGCAGCCAAGTAGGGTGGGGTACTGCCGGGGAGCTGTTTTTT. Amino acid sequence: CASSQVGWGTAGELFF.

This clonotype was picked up a small number of times. The V gene is TRBV7-8, the J gene TRBJ2-5; perhaps TRBD2 as D (5 bases). CDR1 and CDR2 (germline): SGHVS, FQNEAQ. The CDR3 has 13 residues. V lost 5 bases and J lost 11, with 18 bases in between. The CDR3, as DNA: TGTGCCAGCAGCCGATTCAGCGGCCTAGAGCAGTACTTC. Translating gives CASSRFSGLEQYF.

This clonotype was recorded a few times. This chain links TRBV6-2 or TRBV6-3 with TRBJ2-3; the D is unclear. CDR3 size: 14 residues. Trimming removed 6 bases at V and 3 bases at J, with 13 bases between. Germline assignment: CDR1 MNHEY and CDR2 SVGEGT. CDR3 DNA sequence: TGTGCCAGCAGCCCTTGGGCTGAGACAGATACGCAGTATTTT. Its protein product is CASSPWAETDTQYF.

CDR3 DNA sequence: TGTGCCAGCAGCTTAGTGATGGCGGGAATCACAGATACGCAGTATTTT. Translation: CASSLVMAGITDTQYF. The chain carries TRBV7-2 and TRBJ2-3, with TRBD2 as a possible D gene (6 bases). The CDR3 has 16 residues. Looked up from germline, CDR1 is SGHTA and CDR2 is FQGNSA. Trimming cost V 1 base and J 2 bases, with 13 bases left between them.

The genes are TRBV5-1 and TRBJ1-2, with unresolved D. V gave up 0 bases and J gave up 6 bases, with 12 bases separating them. The V gene's germline CDR1 is SGHRS and CDR2 YFSETQ. The CDR3 runs to 14 residues. The CDR3 nucleotides are TGCGCCAGCAGCTTGGAACTCCGTCGGGATGGCTACACCTTC. Translated: CASSLELRRDGYTF.

This clonotype was picked up a small number of times. The chain carries TRBV7-2 and TRBJ2-6, with a tentative D call TRBD1 (6 bases). The CDR3 covers 17 residues. Trimming removed 5 bases from V and 0 bases from J, with 14 bases in between. Germline loops: CDR1 SGHTA, CDR2 FQGNSA. The CDR3 bases are TGTGCCAGCAGCCCTATTGACAGGAGCTCTGGGGCCAACGTCCTGACTTTC. It codes for CASSPIDRSSGANVLTF.

This clonotype was seen a few times. The V call is TRBV20-1, the J call TRBJ2-3; D ambiguous. Trimming took 4 bases from V and 6 from J, leaving 17 bases between them. Germline loops: CDR1 DFQATT, CDR2 SNEGSKA (reference sequence). The CDR3 loop spans 14 amino acids. CDR3 loop: CSATFRRKEDTQYF. CDR3 in DNA: TGCAGTGCTACTTTTCGGCGGAAGGAGGATACGCAGTATTTT.

This clonotype was observed once. The chain employs TRBV20-1 and TRBJ1-6, with 9 bases identical to TRBD1. CDR1 is DFQATT, CDR2 SNEGSKA, per germline (reference sequence). The V gene end was trimmed by 3 bases and the J gene end by 10 bases; junction bases not matched to a gene: 10. The CDR3 is made up of 15 amino acids. The CDR3 protein is CSARDRDRDGSPLHF. The CDR3 nucleotides read TGCAGTGCTAGGGATAGGGACAGGGACGGCTCACCCCTCCACTTT.

This clonotype was seen only once. The chain combines TRBV18 with TRBJ2-1; 8 positions agree with TRBD1. The CDR3 contains 14 residues. V lost 6 bases to trimming and J lost 9 bases; unmatched junction nucleotides: 10. Germline V gene data show CDR1 as KGHSH and CDR2 as LQKENI. In DNA, the CDR3 is TGTGCCAGCTCCCTATTGGACAGGGTCGGTGAGCAGTTCTTC. Its translation is CASSLLDRVGEQFF.

This sequence joins TRBV5-1 and TRBJ2-2; 8 bases are shared with TRBD1. The CDR3 runs 15 residues. V was pared by 0 bases and J by 6 bases, with 4 bases of the junction left unmatched. Germline CDR1 is SGHRS and CDR2 is YFSETQ. In DNA, the CDR3 is TGCGCCAGCAGCTTGGCGGGACAGGCCCCCGGGGAGCTGTTTTTT. Translation: CASSLAGQAPGELFF.

As to this clonotype: The junction and the germline gene differ at one end; a read error may be behind it. V gene TRBV14 combines with J gene TRBJ2-1; TRBD1 is a possible D gene (5 bases). The CDR3 consists of 16 residues. Looked up from germline, CDR1 is SGHDN and CDR2 is FVKESK. In DNA form, the CDR3 reads TGTACCAGCAGTTTTTTGGGGCTTCCCTCCTACAATGAGCAGTTCTTC. It codes for CTSSFLGLPSYNEQFF.

This chain uses TRBV12-3 or TRBV12-4 with TRBJ1-2, with TRBD1 matching 8 bases. J was trimmed by 7 bases and V by 7 bases; bases with no gene match: 14. The CDR3 runs 15 residues. CDR3 DNA sequence: TGTGCCAGCAACATCGACCGCTGGACAGGGATTGGCTACACCTTC. The encoded protein is CASNIDRWTGIGYTF.

This chain links TRBV7-9 with TRBJ2-7; 9 bases are shared with TRBD1. The trim removed 4 bases at V and 1 base at J, leaving 8 bases unmatched. The CDR3 totals 16 residues. Germline CDR1 is SEHNR and CDR2 is FQNEAQ (reference sequence). CDR3 loop: CASSSHATGGSYEQYF. The CDR3, as DNA: TGTGCCAGCAGCTCCCACGCGACAGGGGGGTCCTACGAGCAGTACTTC.

This clonotype was seen a handful of times. V gene TRBV21-1 combines with J gene TRBJ2-7; the D segment call TRBD1 is taken from the table without a DNA check. TRBV21-1 is a recognized pseudogene. The CDR3 runs 17 residues. The CDR3 sequence is CASSARSQGPNGYEQYF. In nucleotides, the CDR3 is TGTGCCAGCAGCGCCCGTTCACAGGGGCCGAACGGGTACGAGCAGTACTTC.